These 15 T cell receptor beta chains share one sample of origin, sequenced in a study of blood T cell repertoires in COVID-19. Profiled with immunoSEQ multiplex PCR; TCRdb holds only in-frame clones, not every one. This sample carries around 220,000 clones, about 90% of them seen once, and the ten largest clones take roughly 16%. Sequencing was carried out using PBMCs or T cells enriched from blood (not recorded which). The source of these receptors is a man aged 30-40 years who had been exposed to COVID-19.

This chain connects TRBV6-2 or TRBV6-3 to TRBJ1-3; D perhaps matches TRBD1 (6 bases). V lost 4 bases to trimming and J lost 4 bases, with 14 bases between them. The CDR3 covers 15 residues. Germline CDR1 and CDR2: MNHEY and SVGEGT. CDR3 coding DNA: TGTGCCAGCAGTTTACATCAGGGGCGCGGAAACACCATATATTTT. The encoded protein is CASSLHQGRGNTIYF.

The rearrangement joins TRBV19 to TRBJ2-1; D gene unclear. V dropped 0 bases and J dropped 5 bases, with 5 bases sitting between them. The germline V gene encodes CDR1 LNHDA and CDR2 SQIVND (reference sequence). The CDR3 consists of 13 residues. CDR3 amino acids: CASSIDSDNEQFF. The CDR3 nucleotides are TGTGCCAGTAGTATAGACAGTGACAATGAGCAGTTCTTC. Full variable domain (remainder filled in from reference TRBV19 and TRBJ2-1): DGGITQSPKYLFRKEGQNVTLSCEQNLNHDAMYWYRQDPGQGLRLIYYSQIVNDFQKGDIAEGYSVSREKKESFPLTVTSAQKNPTAFYLCASSIDSDNEQFFGPGTRLTVL.

The rearrangement links TRBV7-2 to TRBJ2-3, with 10 nucleotides matching TRBD2. Germline V gives CDR1 SGHTA, CDR2 FQGNSA. CDR3 length: 18 amino acids. The V segment lost 0 bases and the J segment 0 bases; nucleotides outside the gene matches: 6. The CDR3 sequence: CASSLAFLAGASTDTQYF. The CDR3 coding sequence is TGTGCCAGCAGCTTAGCTTTCCTAGCGGGGGCCAGCACAGATACGCAGTATTTT.

The chain carries TRBV4-1 and TRBJ1-5, with 7 bases lining up with TRBD1. This CDR3 has 15 residues. The V segment lost 1 base and the J segment 10 bases; nucleotides outside the gene matches: 10. CDR1 MGHRA and CDR2 YSYEKL come from the germline V gene. The CDR3: CASSQVVTGFGPQHF. CDR3 nucleotides: TGCGCCAGCAGCCAAGTAGTGACAGGGTTTGGACCCCAGCATTTT.

V and J are TRBV2 and TRBJ2-7; D is undetermined. The germline V gene has CDR1 SNHLY and CDR2 FYNNEI. The V gene lost 4 bases and the J gene lost 4 bases, with 5 bases spanning the gap. The length of the CDR3 is 11 residues. CDR3 amino acids: CASSAEYEQYF. The CDR3 DNA is TGTGCCAGCAGTGCGGAGTACGAGCAGTACTTC.

V usage is TRBV5-4 and J usage is TRBJ2-6; D remains unclear. The germline CDR1 and CDR2 sequences are SGHNT and YYREEE (reference sequence). The CDR3 totals 16 residues. The V gene lost 4 bases and the J gene lost 0 bases, with 11 bases spanning the gap. The CDR3 loop reads CASSPWALSGANVLTF. The CDR3 region has the DNA TGTGCCAGCAGCCCCTGGGCCCTCTCTGGGGCCAACGTCCTGACTTTC.

The gene calls are TRBV9 and TRBJ2-2; D not resolved. V was clipped by 4 bases and J by 6 bases, with 16 bases between them. The length of the CDR3 is 15 residues. Germline V lookup: CDR1 SGDLS, CDR2 YYNGEE. Here the CDR3 DNA reads TGTGCCAGCAGCATCCGGAAAGACAAGGCCGGGGAGCTGTTTTTT. Amino acid sequence: CASSIRKDKAGELFF.

This clone was counted only a few times. The rearrangement uses TRBV19 and TRBJ2-3, with a tentative D call TRBD2 (5 bases). This CDR3 region has 16 residues. Germline CDR1 reads LNHDA; CDR2 reads SQIVND (reference sequence). The V end lost 4 bases, the J end lost 2 bases, and 16 bases lay between the germline ends. The CDR3 sequence: CASSKAFDGNTDTQYF. CDR3 bases: TGTGCCAGTAGTAAGGCCTTCGACGGGAACACAGATACGCAGTATTTT.

This clone was detected a few times. The rearrangement joins TRBV7-8 to TRBJ1-6; TRBD1 might be the D (5 bases). Germline assignment: CDR1 SGHVS and CDR2 FQNEAQ. Between the trimmed V and J ends, which lost 1 base and 8 bases, there was a span of 15 bases. The CDR3 runs to 16 residues. In DNA form, the CDR3 reads TGTGCCAGCAGCTTAGACAAGGGGAAAAGGGATTCACCCCTCCACTTT. Encoded protein: CASSLDKGKRDSPLHF.

CDR3 bases: TGTGCCAGCCAAAGGGATCAGGGGGCGAGACCCACTAACTATGGCTACACCTTC. Translated, it gives CASQRDQGARPTNYGYTF. The V and J genes are TRBV7-9 and TRBJ1-2; 8 bases line up with TRBD1. This CDR3 comprises 18 residues. In germline, CDR1 is SEHNR, CDR2 FQNEAQ (reference sequence). V was pared by 8 bases and J by 0 bases, with 17 bases of the junction left unmatched.

This clone was seen a handful of times. The chain combines TRBV7-9 with TRBJ2-1, with TRBD2 matching 8 bases. CDR1 is SEHNR and CDR2 is FQNEAQ in the germline V gene (reference sequence). This CDR3 region has 11 residues. V was pared by 7 bases and J by 13 bases, with 6 bases of the junction left unmatched. CDR3: CASTPRGGQFF. CDR3 DNA: TGTGCCAGCACCCCCCGGGGGGGCCAGTTCTTC.

V is TRBV7-8 and J is TRBJ1-6, with D perhaps matching TRBD1 (6 bases). Deletions cut 4 bases from V and 10 bases from J, with 14 bases between. Germline V gene lookup returns CDR1 SGHVS and CDR2 FQNEAQ. The CDR3 sequence is 14 residues long. CDR3 sequence: CASSSTGLRSPLHF. Here the CDR3 DNA reads TGTGCCAGCAGCTCAACAGGGCTCCGGTCACCCCTCCACTTT.

The genes are TRBV7-8 and TRBJ1-6; D is unclear. The CDR3 extends over 13 amino acids. Germline V gene data show CDR1 as SGHVS and CDR2 as FQNEAQ. V lost 3 bases and J lost 7, with 7 bases in between. This CDR3 is CASSLGRNSPLHF. Written as DNA, the CDR3 is TGTGCCAGCAGCTTGGGCAGAAATTCACCCCTCCACTTT.

The rearrangement links TRBV9 to TRBJ2-3; D possibly corresponds to TRBD2 (6 bases). Germline V lookup: CDR1 SGDLS, CDR2 YYNGEE. The V end lost 0 bases, the J end lost 5 bases, and 19 bases lay between the germline ends. CDR3 length: 17 amino acids. The CDR3 DNA reads as TGTGCCAGCAGCGTAGTTGGCGGGGACCCCGATCTAGATACGCAGTATTTT. It is translated as CASSVVGGDPDLDTQYF. The complete variable domain, with remaining parts taken from reference TRBV9 and TRBJ2-3, reads DSGVTQTPKHLITATGQRVTLRCSPRSGDLSVYWYQQSLDQGLQFLIQYYNGEERAKGNILERFSAQQFPDLHSELNLSSLELGDSALYFCASSVVGGDPDLDTQYFGPGTRLTVL.

V and J are TRBV2 and TRBJ1-1, with D perhaps matching TRBD1 (5 bases). The CDR3 contains 11 residues. V was pared by 6 bases and J by 11 bases, with 13 bases between. Germline-derived CDR1 and CDR2 are SNHLY and FYNNEI. CDR3 DNA: TGTGCCAGCAGGGCGGGGGTGAACGCTTTCTTT. Encoded protein: CASRAGVNAFF.